This is a list of T cell receptor beta chains from one sample in a study of cytomegalovirus exposure and HLA in healthy donors. Assay used: immunoSEQ multiplex PCR; TCRdb lists only in-frame clones, some missing. The sample shows 120,000 to 150,000 clones, almost 80% of them seen only once. Sequenced material: PBMCs. The receptors originated from a woman aged 25 to 39 in good health and CMV-seronegative. Each CDR3 is given with its conserved first and last residue. D genes are given only for firm matches. Rows may omit the clone size; those that give it use once, few, many or a size class.

D: TRBD1; J: TRBJ1-6; V: TRBV13; size: once; CDR3: CASSPDRGQGKSHLHF; DNA: TGTGCCAGCAGCCCTGACCGTGGACAGGGGAAGTCTCACCTCCACTTT
D: NA; J: TRBJ1-1; V: TRBV6-1; size: NA; CDR3: CASSEVAGRHTAFF; DNA: TGTGCCAGCAGTGAAGTAGCAGGGAGGCATACGGCTTTCTTT
D: TRBD2; J: TRBJ2-1; V: TRBV30; size: NA; CDR3: CAWKRDSGGANEQFF; DNA: TGTGCCTGGAAAAGGGATAGCGGGGGGGCCAATGAGCAGTTCTTC
D: TRBD1; J: TRBJ1-5; V: TRBV19; size: NA; CDR3: CASSIGSGTDNQPQHF; DNA: TGTGCCAGTAGTATTGGGTCCGGGACAGATAATCAGCCCCAGCATTTT
D: NA; J: TRBJ2-7; V: TRBV6-6; size: NA; CDR3: CASSYWAPDEQYF; DNA: TGTGCCAGCAGTTACTGGGCACCGGACGAGCAGTACTTC
D: NA; J: TRBJ1-4; V: TRBV28; size: NA; CDR3: CASSLSQVSEKLFF; DNA: TGTGCCAGCAGTTTAAGCCAGGTTTCGGAAAAACTGTTTTTT
D: NA; J: TRBJ1-2; V: TRBV14; size: NA; CDR3: CASSQNGGYTF; DNA: TGTGCCAGCAGCCAAAACGGGGGCTACACCTTC
D: NA; J: TRBJ1-4; V: TRBV28; size: once; CDR3: CASSLRTDATNEKLFF; DNA: TGTGCCAGCAGTTTACGGACAGACGCAACTAATGAAAAACTGTTTTTT
D: NA; J: TRBJ2-1; V: TRBV25-1; size: NA; CDR3: CASSEARQIEQFF; DNA: TGTGCCAGCAGTGAAGCCAGACAGATAGAGCAGTTCTTC
D: TRBD1; J: TRBJ1-2; V: TRBV5-1; size: NA; CDR3: CASSLPHQGETEGYTF; DNA: TGCGCCAGCAGCCTCCCACATCAGGGGGAAACGGAAGGCTACACCTTC
D: NA; J: TRBJ1-6; V: TRBV10-3; size: NA; CDR3: CAISDPGVGSPLHF; DNA: TGTGCCATCAGTGACCCAGGGGTAGGTTCACCCCTCCACTTT
D: NA; J: TRBJ1-2; V: TRBV4-1; size: NA; CDR3: CASSQGSTPEGYTF; DNA: TGCGCCAGCAGCCAAGGGTCCACTCCGGAGGGCTACACCTTC
D: NA; J: TRBJ1-5; V: TRBV30; size: NA; CDR3: CAWSIQGGQPQHF; DNA: TGTGCCTGGAGTATACAGGGTGGTCAGCCCCAGCATTTT
D: TRBD2; J: TRBJ2-2; V: TRBV19; size: few; CDR3: CASSLLAGTANTGELFF; DNA: TGTGCCAGTAGTCTCCTAGCGGGGACCGCGAACACCGGGGAGCTGTTTTTT
D: NA; J: TRBJ1-4; V: TRBV14; size: NA; CDR3: CASSQVGEGAGEKLFF; DNA: TGTGCCAGCAGCCAAGTCGGAGAAGGGGCTGGTGAAAAACTGTTTTTT
D: NA; J: TRBJ2-3; V: TRBV10-2; size: NA; CDR3: CASSEVNLTSVPASTDTQYF; DNA: TGCGCCAGCAGTGAGGTGAACTTAACAAGCGTCCCCGCTAGCACAGATACGCAGTATTTT
D: NA; J: TRBJ2-7; V: TRBV6-5; size: NA; CDR3: CASSYSSPSPGEQYF; DNA: TGTGCCAGCAGTTATAGTTCCCCGTCACCCGGCGAGCAGTACTTC
D: NA; J: TRBJ1-2; V: TRBV5-6; size: NA; CDR3: CASTAGFDRRGYTF; DNA: TGTGCCAGCACCGCCGGGTTTGACAGGAGGGGCTACACCTTC
D: TRBD1; J: TRBJ1-2; V: TRBV30; size: NA; CDR3: CAGDGTGADGYTF; DNA: TGTGCCGGGGACGGGACAGGGGCTGATGGCTACACCTTC
D: NA; J: TRBJ1-1; V: TRBV7-9; size: NA; CDR3: CASSLGGLAEAFF; DNA: TGTGCCAGCAGCTTAGGGGGGCTCGCTGAAGCTTTCTTT
D: TRBD2; J: TRBJ2-7; V: TRBV5-3; size: once; CDR3: CARSLETTSGSYEQYF; DNA: TGTGCCAGAAGCTTGGAAACGACTAGCGGCTCCTACGAGCAGTACTTC
D: NA; J: TRBJ1-6; V: TRBV27; size: NA; CDR3: CASSSYNSPLHF; DNA: TGTGCCAGCAGTTCTTATAATTCACCCCTCCACTTT
D: NA; J: TRBJ1-1; V: TRBV18; size: NA; CDR3: CASSPQTGTEAFF; DNA: TGTGCCAGCTCACCACAGACAGGCACTGAAGCTTTCTTT
D: TRBD1; J: TRBJ1-1; V: TRBV19; size: NA; CDR3: CASTDRGISGTLTFF; DNA: TGTGCCAGCACCGACAGGGGGATTAGTGGGACGTTAACTTTCTTT
D: NA; J: TRBJ1-4; V: TRBV6-6; size: NA; CDR3: CASSYGPATNEKLFF; DNA: TGTGCCAGCAGTTACGGGCCGGCAACTAATGAAAAACTGTTTTTT
D: NA; J: TRBJ1-5; V: TRBV7-2; size: NA; CDR3: CASSFQGPQHF; DNA: TGTGCCAGCAGCTTCCAGGGTCCCCAGCATTTT
D: NA; J: TRBJ1-2; V: TRBV5-1; size: NA; CDR3: CASSLGGQSYGYTF; DNA: TGCGCCAGCAGCTTGGGGGGGCAGAGCTATGGCTACACCTTC
D: TRBD2; J: TRBJ2-3; V: TRBV15; size: NA; CDR3: CATSLERGTTGTDTQYF; DNA: TGTGCCACCAGTCTCGAGCGGGGGACCACCGGCACAGATACGCAGTATTTT